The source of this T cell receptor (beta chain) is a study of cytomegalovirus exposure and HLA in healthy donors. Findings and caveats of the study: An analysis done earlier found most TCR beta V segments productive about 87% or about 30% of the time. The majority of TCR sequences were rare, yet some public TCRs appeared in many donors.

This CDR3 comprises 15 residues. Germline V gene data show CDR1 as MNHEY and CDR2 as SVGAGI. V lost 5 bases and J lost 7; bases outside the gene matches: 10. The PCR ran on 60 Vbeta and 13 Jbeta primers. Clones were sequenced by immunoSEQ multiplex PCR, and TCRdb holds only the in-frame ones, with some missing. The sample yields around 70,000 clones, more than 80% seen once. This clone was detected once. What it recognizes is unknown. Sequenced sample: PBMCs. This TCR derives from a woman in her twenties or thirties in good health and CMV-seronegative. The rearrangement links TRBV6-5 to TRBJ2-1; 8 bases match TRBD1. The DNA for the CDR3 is TGTGCCAGCAGTCCCGGACAGGGATTAAGGAATGAGCAGTTCTTC. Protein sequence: CASSPGQGLRNEQFF.